This record concerns one T cell receptor (beta chain) sequence. These data originate in a study of cytomegalovirus exposure and HLA in healthy donors. At collection, donors were nominally healthy, but unrecorded immune exposures were probable. Germline-derived CDR1 and CDR2 are SGHDT and YYEEEE. J lost 2 bases, V lost 4 bases, and 7 bases had no gene match. The CDR3 covers 15 residues. Primers included in the PCR were 60 Vbeta and 13 Jbeta primers. Original processing notes: An analysis performed later counted 75 million to 80 million unique TCR beta chains (roughly 11 million of them shared). Here immunoSEQ multiplex PCR was the method, and the copy in TCRdb shows in-frame clones only, minus some. V and J calls and clone size are as listed in that table; D and trimming were resolved from the DNA. The sample has fewer than 110,000 clones; under 85% are singletons.

The sample comprised PBMCs. This sequence joins TRBV5-6 and TRBJ2-7, with 9 nucleotides matching TRBD1. This TCR was recovered from a man aged 50 or older in good health and CMV-seropositive. CDR3 sequence: CASSLGQGVTYEQYF. The CDR3 nucleotides are TGTGCCAGCAGCCTGGGACAGGGAGTCACCTACGAGCAGTACTTC. The full variable domain, its missing parts supplied by reference TRBV5-6 and TRBJ2-7, is DAGVTQSPTHLIKTRGQQVTLRCSPKSGHDTVSWYQQALGQGPQFIFQYYEEEERQRGNFPDRFSGHQFPNYSSELNVNALLLGDSALYLCASSLGQGVTYEQYFGPGTRLTVT.